This T cell receptor beta chain was retrieved from a study of human versus mouse CDR3 diversity and MHC coevolution. Study-wide points: Among all groups, most of the three human donors showed least clonal inequality.

Only in-frame clones appear in the TCRdb table, and some are missing; sequencing was by immunoSEQ multiplex PCR. The table includes about 80,000 clones, 90% to 95% detected once. As to this clone: Its antigen is unknown.

The receptor was isolated from a person aged 25 to 75 in good health. Sequenced sample: naive CD4+ T cells from blood. Described subset: CD45RO-negative CD62L-positive naive CD4 T cells.

CDR3 region: CASSRTATTNEKLFF. The CDR3 DNA is TGCGCCAGCAGCCGGACAGCTACAACTAATGAAAAACTGTTTTTT. This sequence joins TRBV5-1 and TRBJ1-4, with a tentative D call TRBD1 (6 bases). V lost 4 bases and J 0 bases, leaving 10 bases between the germline ends. The CDR3 spans 15 residues. From germline, CDR1 is SGHRS and CDR2 YFSETQ.